Reported below is one T cell receptor (beta chain). This clonotype was detected ten times or more. Its binding antigen is unknown. No base-level quality is on record; no much larger clone is a single base apart. The record originates from a study of T cells in Graves' hyperthyroidism and ophthalmopathy (dated by TCRdb to the late 2010s). Background on the whole study: Peripheral blood samples were taken at initial diagnosis, before any treatment was given. To identify distinguishing TCR V-J signatures, a discovery cohort of roughly 100 patients was used, comprising under 45 with Graves' ophthalmopathy and around 60 with stable Graves' hyperthyroidism. An independent validation cohort of about 20 hyperthyroidism patients and 17 patients who later progressed to ophthalmopathy tested prospective prediction of ophthalmopathy. For training and testing, the 100 or so patients in the discovery cohort were randomly divided in a 7:3 ratio. Thyroid tissue and blood T-cell repertoires from several Graves' hyperthyroidism patients were also compared in the study. After sampling, hyperthyroidism patients received methimazole starting at 30 mg daily, and ophthalmopathy patients received high-dose intravenous methylprednisolone. The paper reports TCR Vbeta CDR3 sequencing of 135 peripheral blood samples: approximately 43 ophthalmopathy, under 80 hyperthyroidism and about 17 progressor patients. Beyond this particular receptor, the publication reports: Sample size was not statistically predetermined, and investigators were not blinded to group allocation. A model built on a 13 V-J signature distinguished ophthalmopathy from stable hyperthyroidism, reaching 87.88% sensitivity and under 84% specificity in cross-validation and 80%/75% in testing. During validation, the model predicted progression to ophthalmopathy a median of approximately six months ahead of onset, with just under 71% sensitivity and around 73% specificity. Most expanded thyroid clonotypes (frequency above 0.001) were also found in blood, which suggests that blood repertoires may mirror thyroid immune responses.

The TCR beta CDR3 regions were amplified from the RNA transcripts. For the first round of RT-PCR on the TCR CDR3, the HTBI primer set was used together with the Qiagen OneStep RT-PCR kit. A second multiplex PCR round built the libraries, followed by size selection and purification. Paired-end sequencing of the libraries was performed with 100 bp reads on an Illumina HiSeq2000. Processing in the source paper ran as follows. SOAPnuke was used to process the raw data, removing reads that contained adapters or uncalled bases, had a mean Phred below 15, or lacked an exact match to the constant primer or identifier. COPE v1.2.5 was used to merge the high-quality paired reads, and each unique nucleotide sequence was defined as a clonotype. Clonotypes were aligned to IMGT TRBV, TRBD and TRBJ reference segments using MiTCR v1.1. Analysis was restricted to V-J combinations with a frequency above 0.0001, which covered over 98% of repertoires. A TCS score was defined as the ratio between F50 (clonal expansion) and ExV (chaos), using BLOSUM62-based TCRdist between CDR3 peptides within each V-J. Welch's t-statistics and random forest reduced 500 to 550 V-J features to roughly 13, which were used in a naive Bayes classifier (R e1071). TCRdb itself trimmed the public reads at Q25 with fastp, ran MiXCR and retained productive beta chains. A single entry per CDR3 protein holds the most common genes and DNA from its merged rows. The V and J calls reflect TCRdb's pipeline rather than the authors' work. In this sample the table shows about 600,000 distinct CDR3 sequences, about a sixth of which occur a single time. Around 3.5% of the sample lies in the top ten.

Taken from cysteine to phenylalanine, the CDR3 has 15 residues. The DNA shown is the 45-base CDR3, in frame from base 1. From a lookup of the germline V gene (reference sequence), CDR1 and CDR2 are DFQATT and SNEGSKA. V and J are truncated by 3 bases and 3 bases respectively, leaving an intervening sequence of 16 bases. Moderately to severely active disease, a Clinical Activity Score of at least 3, a NOSPECS grade of at least 4, and a duration under 3 months were present in ophthalmopathy patients. Exclusion was applied to patients with uncontrolled infections, other autoimmune diseases, pregnancy or lactation. Clinical symptoms, serum thyroxine and TRAb, thyroid ultrasound, and orbital computed tomography formed the basis for the diagnoses. PBMCs were separated from roughly 9.6 ml of fresh peripheral blood using Ficoll-Paque density gradient centrifugation. Trizol reagent was used to extract total RNA, and RNA quality was then checked on an Agilent 2100 Bioanalyzer.

Sequenced sample: blood. The chain joins TRBV20-1 to TRBJ2-3, with TRBD1 as a weak D call on 7 bases. The clonotype comes from a middle-aged woman with Graves' ophthalmopathy. The nucleotide sequence is TGCAGTGCTAGGGCTCAGGGGGGTTCGACAGATACGCAGTATTTT. This is translated as CSARAQGGSTDTQYF.